This is a list of T cell receptor beta chains from one sample in a study of cytomegalovirus exposure and HLA in healthy donors. Clones were sequenced by immunoSEQ multiplex PCR, and TCRdb holds only the in-frame ones, with some missing. Recorded for this sample: some 200,000 clones. Sample: PBMCs. These receptors were obtained from a girl aged 2-10 years in good health and CMV-seropositive. The CDR3 runs from the conserved cysteine through the conserved F or W. D genes are given only for firm matches.

CDR3aa: CASSMRGTGIERNTGELFF
CDR3nt: TGTGCCAGCAGTATGCGAGGGACAGGGATAGAAAGAAACACCGGGGAGCTGTTTTTT
j_gene: TRBJ2-2
d_gene: TRBD1
v_gene: TRBV5-5

CDR3aa: CASSLGRSYEQYF
CDR3nt: TGTGCCAGCAGTTTAGGGAGGTCCTACGAGCAGTACTTC
j_gene: TRBJ2-7
d_gene: .
v_gene: TRBV27

CDR3aa: CASSRFRSSTLGLFYEQYF
CDR3nt: TGCGCCAGCAGCCGGTTCAGAAGTAGTACTCTGGGACTGTTCTACGAGCAGTACTTC
j_gene: TRBJ2-7
d_gene: .
v_gene: TRBV4-1

CDR3aa: CASSRDIYQPQHF
CDR3nt: TGTGCCAGCAGTCGGGACATCTATCAGCCCCAGCATTTT
j_gene: TRBJ1-5
d_gene: .
v_gene: TRBV2

CDR3aa: CASSTGTGVHTF
CDR3nt: TGTGCCAGCAGCACCGGGACAGGGGTTCACACCTTC
j_gene: TRBJ1-2
d_gene: TRBD1
v_gene: TRBV7-9

CDR3aa: CASSKGQGGQPQHF
CDR3nt: TGTGCCAGCAGCAAAGGACAGGGTGGACAGCCCCAGCATTTT
j_gene: TRBJ1-5
d_gene: TRBD1
v_gene: TRBV16

CDR3aa: CASSRGLRAALQETQYF
CDR3nt: TGTGCCAGCAGCAGAGGCCTGAGAGCGGCCTTACAAGAGACCCAGTACTTC
j_gene: TRBJ2-5
d_gene: .
v_gene: TRBV5-6

CDR3aa: CASSLTPGQSYGYTF
CDR3nt: TGTGCCAGCAGTTTGACCCCGGGACAGTCCTATGGCTACACCTTC
j_gene: TRBJ1-2
d_gene: TRBD1
v_gene: TRBV28

CDR3aa: CASSSNPGTGGTEAFF
CDR3nt: TGTGCCAGCAGTTCTAACCCCGGGACAGGGGGCACTGAAGCTTTCTTT
j_gene: TRBJ1-1
d_gene: TRBD1
v_gene: TRBV6-5

CDR3aa: CASTDLEGTQYF
CDR3nt: TGCGCCAGCACGGACCTCGAGGGGACCCAGTACTTC
j_gene: TRBJ2-5
d_gene: .
v_gene: TRBV4-1

CDR3aa: CASSPKGYAGEQYF
CDR3nt: TGTGCCAGCAGCCCGAAGGGTTACGCGGGCGAGCAGTACTTC
j_gene: TRBJ2-7
d_gene: .
v_gene: TRBV4-2

CDR3aa: CASSATTEAFF
CDR3nt: TGTGCCAGCAGCGCCACAACTGAAGCTTTCTTT
j_gene: TRBJ1-1
d_gene: .
v_gene: TRBV9

CDR3aa: CASSEVTGGNGNEKLFF
CDR3nt: TGTGCCAGCAGTGAGGTTACAGGGGGCAATGGTAATGAAAAACTGTTTTTT
j_gene: TRBJ1-4
d_gene: TRBD1
v_gene: TRBV25-1

CDR3aa: CASSTPRWSQPQHF
CDR3nt: TGTGCCAGTAGTACCCCTCGGTGGAGTCAGCCCCAGCATTTT
j_gene: TRBJ1-5
d_gene: .
v_gene: TRBV19

CDR3aa: CSLTSGTGELFF
CDR3nt: TGCAGCTTAACTAGCGGGACCGGGGAGCTGTTTTTT
j_gene: TRBJ2-2
d_gene: TRBD2
v_gene: TRBV29-1

CDR3aa: CASSDKFWREVSNEQFF
CDR3nt: TGTGCCAGCAGTGACAAGTTTTGGCGGGAGGTTTCCAATGAGCAGTTCTTC
j_gene: TRBJ2-1
d_gene: TRBD2
v_gene: TRBV6-1

CDR3aa: CASSLARLLAGRGSYNEQFF
CDR3nt: TGTGCCAGCAGCTTAGCTCGTTTACTAGCGGGGCGGGGATCCTACAATGAGCAGTTCTTC
j_gene: TRBJ2-1
d_gene: TRBD2
v_gene: TRBV7-2

CDR3aa: CASSLTGQGNEQYF
CDR3nt: TGCGCCAGCAGTCTTACGGGACAGGGAAACGAGCAGTACTTC
j_gene: TRBJ2-7
d_gene: TRBD1
v_gene: TRBV5-1

CDR3aa: CASSLSRANTGELFF
CDR3nt: TGTGCCAGCAGCTTATCCAGGGCGAACACCGGGGAGCTGTTTTTT
j_gene: TRBJ2-2
d_gene: .
v_gene: TRBV11-3

CDR3aa: CASGFESGLGNEQFF
CDR3nt: TGTGCTAGTGGTTTTGAGTCGGGGTTGGGCAATGAGCAGTTCTTC
j_gene: TRBJ2-1
d_gene: .
v_gene: TRBV12-5

CDR3aa: CASSLSTEAFF
CDR3nt: TGTGCCAGCAGTCTTTCTACTGAAGCTTTCTTT
j_gene: TRBJ1-1
d_gene: .
v_gene: TRBV28

CDR3aa: CSVEDLRQEAFF
CDR3nt: TGCAGCGTTGAAGATTTAAGACAGGAAGCTTTCTTT
j_gene: TRBJ1-1
d_gene: .
v_gene: TRBV29-1

CDR3aa: CASSFLYEQYF
CDR3nt: TGTGCCAGCAGCTTCCTCTACGAGCAGTACTTC
j_gene: TRBJ2-7
d_gene: .
v_gene: TRBV7-2

CDR3aa: CASSKEKPGDSQETQYF
CDR3nt: TGTGCCAGCAGTAAAGAAAAGCCCGGGGACAGCCAAGAGACCCAGTACTTC
j_gene: TRBJ2-5
d_gene: TRBD1
v_gene: TRBV4-2

CDR3aa: CASSSDRSGANVLTF
CDR3nt: TGCGCCAGCAGCTCCGACAGGTCTGGGGCCAACGTCCTGACTTTC
j_gene: TRBJ2-6
d_gene: .
v_gene: TRBV5-1

CDR3aa: CASSLDRYWHTEAFF
CDR3nt: TGTGCCAGCAGTTTAGACAGGTACTGGCACACTGAAGCTTTCTTT
j_gene: TRBJ1-1
d_gene: .
v_gene: TRBV28

CDR3aa: CASSRYRTTQETQYF
CDR3nt: TGTGCCAGCAGCCGTTACAGGACTACCCAAGAGACCCAGTACTTC
j_gene: TRBJ2-5
d_gene: .
v_gene: TRBV14

CDR3aa: CASSRDRSWTEAFF
CDR3nt: TGTGCCAGCAGTCGAGACAGGTCTTGGACTGAGGCTTTCTTT
j_gene: TRBJ1-1
d_gene: .
v_gene: TRBV6-1

CDR3aa: CASSIDYSQETQYF
CDR3nt: TGTGCCAGTAGTATAGACTACAGCCAAGAGACCCAGTACTTC
j_gene: TRBJ2-5
d_gene: .
v_gene: TRBV19

CDR3aa: CASGFWTGGTNTGELFF
CDR3nt: TGTGCTAGTGGTTTCTGGACAGGGGGCACGAACACCGGGGAGCTGTTTTTT
j_gene: TRBJ2-2
d_gene: TRBD1
v_gene: TRBV12-5

CDR3aa: CASSQLGLAGADTQYF
CDR3nt: TGCGCCAGCAGCCAACTCGGACTAGCGGGAGCAGATACGCAGTATTTT
j_gene: TRBJ2-3
d_gene: TRBD2
v_gene: TRBV4-1